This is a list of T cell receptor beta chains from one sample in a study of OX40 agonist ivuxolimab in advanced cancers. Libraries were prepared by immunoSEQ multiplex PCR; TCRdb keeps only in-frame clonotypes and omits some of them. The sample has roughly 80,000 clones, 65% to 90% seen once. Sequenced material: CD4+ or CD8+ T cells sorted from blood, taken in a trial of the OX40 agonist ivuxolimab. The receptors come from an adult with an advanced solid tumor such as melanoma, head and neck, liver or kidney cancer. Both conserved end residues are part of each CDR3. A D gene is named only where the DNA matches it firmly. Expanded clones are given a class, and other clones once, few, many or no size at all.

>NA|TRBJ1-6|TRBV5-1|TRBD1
CASSLQATGMISYNSPLHF
TGCGCCAGCAGCTTACAAGCGACAGGGATGATTTCCTATAATTCACCCCTCCACTTT
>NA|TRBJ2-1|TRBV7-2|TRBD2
CASSLVASRGGSGNEQFF
TGTGCCAGCAGCTTAGTCGCCTCTCGGGGGGGCTCGGGTAATGAGCAGTTCTTC
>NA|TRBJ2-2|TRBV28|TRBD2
CASSSIPYLAGLNTGELFF
TGTGCCAGCAGTTCCATCCCCTACCTAGCGGGGCTAAACACCGGGGAGCTGTTTTTT
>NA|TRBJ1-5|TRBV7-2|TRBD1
CASSPQGDSNQPQHF
TGTGCCAGCAGCCCTCAGGGGGATAGCAATCAGCCCCAGCATTTT
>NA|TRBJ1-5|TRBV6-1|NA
CASSWAGQPQHF
TGTGCCAGCAGTTGGGCGGGGCAGCCCCAGCATTTT
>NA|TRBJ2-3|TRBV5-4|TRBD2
CASGDRTSGSTDTQYF
TGTGCCAGCGGGGACCGGACTAGCGGCAGCACAGATACGCAGTATTTT
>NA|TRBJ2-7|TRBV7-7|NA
CASSLAEGDEQYF
TGTGCCAGCAGCTTAGCGGAGGGCGACGAGCAGTACTTC
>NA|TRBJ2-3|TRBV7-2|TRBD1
CASSGRQGASDTQYF
TGTGCCAGCAGCGGCCGACAGGGGGCATCAGATACGCAGTATTTT
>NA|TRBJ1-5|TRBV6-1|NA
CASSGVSSGQPQHF
TGTGCCAGCAGTGGTGTCTCCTCGGGGCAGCCCCAGCATTTT
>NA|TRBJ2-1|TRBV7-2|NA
CASSLRDGISSYNEQFF
TGTGCCAGCAGCCTAAGAGACGGGATTAGCTCCTACAATGAGCAGTTCTTC
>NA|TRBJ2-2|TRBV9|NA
CASSVEGGTPNTGELFF
TGTGCCAGCAGCGTAGAGGGTGGGACCCCGAACACCGGGGAGCTGTTTTTT
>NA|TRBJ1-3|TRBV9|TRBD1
CASSVLTGAGNTIYF
TGTGCCAGCAGCGTCTTGACAGGGGCTGGAAACACCATATATTTT
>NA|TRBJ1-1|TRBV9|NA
CASSGGTSEAFF
TGTGCCAGCAGCGGTGGGACAAGTGAAGCTTTCTTT
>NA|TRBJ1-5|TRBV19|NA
CASSLNPSQAGNQPQHF
TGTGCCAGTAGTCTCAACCCCTCACAGGCCGGCAATCAGCCCCAGCATTTT
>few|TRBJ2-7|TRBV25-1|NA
CASTRGSGEQYF
TGTGCCAGCACCAGGGGATCGGGCGAGCAGTACTTC
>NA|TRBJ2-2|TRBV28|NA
CASSLFHTGELFF
TGTGCCAGCAGTTTATTCCATACCGGGGAGCTGTTTTTT
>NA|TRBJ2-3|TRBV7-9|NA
CASSSRGGADTQYF
TGTGCCAGCAGCTCCAGGGGGGGAGCAGATACGCAGTATTTT
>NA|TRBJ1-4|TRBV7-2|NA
CASSLGGNEKLFF
TGTGCCAGCAGCTTAGGCGGGAATGAAAAACTGTTTTTT
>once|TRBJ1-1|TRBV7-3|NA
CASSADLNTEAFF
TGTGCCAGCAGCGCTGACTTGAACACTGAAGCTTTCTTT
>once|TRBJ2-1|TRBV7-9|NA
CASTLAEPYNEQFF
TGTGCCAGCACCTTAGCGGAGCCGTACAATGAGCAGTTCTTC
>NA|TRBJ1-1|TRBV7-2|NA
CASSPVVEVATEAFF
TGTGCCAGCAGCCCTGTAGTTGAGGTGGCAACTGAAGCTTTCTTT
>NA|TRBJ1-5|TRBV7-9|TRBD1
CASSQQGARQPQHF
TGTGCCAGCAGCCAACAGGGGGCAAGGCAGCCCCAGCATTTT
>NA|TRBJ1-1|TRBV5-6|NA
CASSLGESTEAFF
TGTGCCAGCAGCTTGGGGGAGTCCACTGAAGCTTTCTTT
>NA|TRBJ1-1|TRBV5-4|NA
CASSLELVNTEAFF
TGTGCCAGCAGCTTGGAACTGGTGAACACTGAAGCTTTCTTT
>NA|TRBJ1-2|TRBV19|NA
CAATKGTYGYTF
TGTGCCGCGACGAAGGGAACGTATGGCTACACCTTC
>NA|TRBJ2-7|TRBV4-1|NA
CASSQVDPDYEQYF
TGCGCCAGCAGCCAAGTCGACCCGGACTACGAGCAGTACTTC
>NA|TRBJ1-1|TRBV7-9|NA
CASSLLSGTEAFF
TGTGCCAGCAGCTTATTGTCGGGCACTGAAGCTTTCTTT
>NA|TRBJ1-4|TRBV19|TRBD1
CASSIGTGPNEKLFF
TGTGCCAGTAGTATTGGGACAGGGCCTAATGAAAAACTGTTTTTT
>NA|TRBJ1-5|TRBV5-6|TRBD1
CASSKESGTGIIREHF
TGTGCCAGCAGCAAGGAATCCGGGACAGGGATAATCAGAGAGCATTTT
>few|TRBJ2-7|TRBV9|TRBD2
CASSARTSGVEEQYF
TGTGCCAGCAGCGCCCGGACTAGCGGGGTTGAGGAGCAGTACTTC
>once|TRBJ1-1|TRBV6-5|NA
CASTKDRRNTEAFF
TGTGCCAGCACCAAAGACAGGCGGAACACTGAAGCTTTCTTT
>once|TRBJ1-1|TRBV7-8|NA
CASSLSRWSEAFF
TGTGCCAGCAGCTTATCACGGTGGTCTGAAGCTTTCTTT
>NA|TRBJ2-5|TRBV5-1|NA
CASSLALGTQETQYF
TGCGCCAGCAGCTTGGCCCTGGGAACACAAGAGACCCAGTACTTC
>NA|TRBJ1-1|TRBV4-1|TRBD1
CASSQDWPGGTEAFF
TGCGCCAGCAGCCAAGATTGGCCAGGGGGGACTGAAGCTTTCTTT
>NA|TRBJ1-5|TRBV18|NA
CASSPMGGSSYSNQPQHF
TGTGCCAGCTCACCGATGGGCGGAAGCTCTTATAGCAATCAGCCCCAGCATTTT
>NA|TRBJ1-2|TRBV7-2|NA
CASSLMSRDVGYGYTF
TGTGCCAGCAGCTTAATGTCCAGGGACGTAGGCTATGGCTACACCTTC
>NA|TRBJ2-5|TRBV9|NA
CASSVWGAGETQYF
TGTGCCAGCAGCGTATGGGGGGCGGGAGAGACCCAGTACTTC
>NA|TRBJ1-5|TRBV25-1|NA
CASSELGSQPQHF
TGTGCCAGCAGTGAATTAGGATCTCAGCCCCAGCATTTT
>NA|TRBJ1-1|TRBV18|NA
CASSPQAGGRGNTEAFF
TGTGCCAGCTCACCACAAGCTGGAGGACGAGGGAACACTGAAGCTTTCTTT
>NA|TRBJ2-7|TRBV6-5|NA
CASSLFDEQYF
TGTGCCAGCTCTCTCTTCGACGAGCAGTACTTC
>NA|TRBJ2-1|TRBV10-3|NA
CAISERSEQFF
TGTGCCATCAGTGAGCGGAGTGAGCAGTTCTTC
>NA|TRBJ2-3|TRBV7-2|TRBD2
CASSLAGRGGRTDTQYF
TGTGCCAGCAGCTTAGCTGGTCGGGGGGGTAGGACAGATACGCAGTATTTT
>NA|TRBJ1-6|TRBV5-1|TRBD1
CASSLTGTGANSPLHF
TGCGCCAGCAGCTTGACCGGGACAGGGGCAAATTCACCCCTCCACTTT
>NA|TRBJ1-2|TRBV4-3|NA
CASSPVGVTNYGYTF
TGCGCCAGCAGCCCCGTAGGGGTAACTAACTATGGCTACACCTTC
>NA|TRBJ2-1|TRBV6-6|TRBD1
CASSLQGEYNEQFF
TGTGCCAGCAGTTTGCAGGGGGAATACAATGAGCAGTTCTTC